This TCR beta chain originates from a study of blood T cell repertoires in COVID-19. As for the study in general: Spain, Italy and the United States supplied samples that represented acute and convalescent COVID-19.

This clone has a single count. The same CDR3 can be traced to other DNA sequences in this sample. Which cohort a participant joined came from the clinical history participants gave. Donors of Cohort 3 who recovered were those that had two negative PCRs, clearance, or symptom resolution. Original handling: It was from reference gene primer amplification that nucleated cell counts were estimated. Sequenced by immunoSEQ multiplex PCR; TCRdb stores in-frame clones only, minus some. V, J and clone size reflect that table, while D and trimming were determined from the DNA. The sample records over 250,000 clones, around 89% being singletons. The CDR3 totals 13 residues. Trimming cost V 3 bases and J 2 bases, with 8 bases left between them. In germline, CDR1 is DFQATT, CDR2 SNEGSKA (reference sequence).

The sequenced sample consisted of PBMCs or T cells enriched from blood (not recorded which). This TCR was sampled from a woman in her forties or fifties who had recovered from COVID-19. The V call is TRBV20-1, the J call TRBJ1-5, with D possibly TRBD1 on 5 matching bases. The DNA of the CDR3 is TGCAGTGCTAGTACAGGCCGCAATCAGCCCCAGCATTTT. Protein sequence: CSASTGRNQPQHF.